The T cell receptor (beta chain) described here comes from a study of T-cell reconstitution after alpha-beta-depleted transplantation in children (dated by TCRdb to 2016 to 2017). Study-level background: The study quantitatively tracked T-cell immune reconstitution after TCRalphabeta/CD19-depleted allogeneic hematopoietic cell transplantation in children using TCR repertoire profiling. Summary of the overall study and its limitations: Apparently early alphabetaT-cell count recovery about two months after transplant reportedly relied on only several hundred rapidly expanded clones derived from non-depleted graft cells. In some patients, the high TCRbeta diversity seen at day 60 was put down to recipient T cells and intrathymic progenitors that had survived conditioning. Hyperexpanded clone frequencies declined over subsequent months; after one year, T-cell counts and TCRbeta diversity were mostly attributed to newly produced T cells.

The library was produced with PCR. Sequencing used an Illumina HiSeq 2500. Molecular barcoding was employed in the preparation of TCR libraries, with unique molecular identifiers being used to normalize TCRbeta repertoire quantification. TCRdb passed the public sequencing reads through fastp at Q25 and MiXCR, retaining productive beta sequences. Each record represents a unique CDR3 protein, reported with the most common genes and DNA among its rows. Recorded for this sample are fewer than 750,000 distinct CDR3 sequences; under 30% of them occurred a single time. The ten biggest clones cover roughly an eighth of the sample. This clonotype was seen only once. There is no known antigen for this receptor. Base qualities are not recorded, but no much larger clone differs from it by a single base. One read alone is a weak basis. CDR1 SGHTS and CDR2 YDEGEE were looked up in the germline V gene. Trimming removed 5 bases from V and 0 bases from J; the gene matches leave 2 bases unexplained. The CDR3, from cysteine to phenylalanine, totals 14 residues. Only the CDR3 DNA stays, 42 bases, in frame from base 1.

The treatment or condition label on this specimen signifies: allogeneic hematopoietic cell transplantation with graft depleted of TCRalphabeta T cells and CD19 B cells. The children who served as transplant recipients had been given grafts of TCRalphabeta/CD19-depleted allogeneic hematopoietic cells. The sample in question was PBMCs, mostly from graft donor cells, obtained 360 days after TCRalphabeta/CD19-depleted stem cell transplant. Rearrangement joined TRBV5-8 to TRBJ2-3, and TRBD2 aligns with 8 junction nucleotides. The clonotype comes from a boy younger than two who had a stem cell transplant for acute myeloid leukemia, so the T cells may come from the graft donor. The CDR3 in this case is CASRERGSTDTQYF. The nucleotides read TGTGCCAGCAGGGAGCGGGGGAGCACAGATACGCAGTATTTT. Here the CDR3 is joined to the reference TRBV5-8 and TRBJ2-3 genes, and the full variable domain is: EAGVTQSPTHLIKTRGQQATLRCSPISGHTSVYWYQQALGLGLQFLLWYDEGEERNRGNFPPRFSGRQFPNYSSELNVNALELEDSALYLCASRERGSTDTQYFGPGTRLTVL.